The entry that follows covers one TCR beta chain sequence. Only a few counts were recorded for this clone. What antigen it recognizes has not been identified. Base qualities are not recorded, but no much larger clone differs from it by a single base. The sample is drawn from a study of blood T cell repertoires in COVID-19 (dated by TCRdb to the early 2020s). For the wider study: Samples from collaborators originated in the United States, Italy and Spain and spanned both the acute and convalescent phases of COVID-19. The prospective study material was composed of cDNA or gDNA derived from T cells, B-cell-depleted T cells, or PBMCs. Deeply sampled blood TCRbeta repertoires from subjects exposed to, actively infected with, or recovered from COVID-19 were included in the dataset. The repertoires were released in a freely available public database meant as a resource for research on the immune response to SARS-CoV-2. The samples were drawn from the first 160 participants of the ongoing ImmuneRACE study and from about 1,200 subjects provided by 6 global collaborators. Nearly every sample came with metadata listing a de-identified subject ID, COVID-19 status, age in years and sex. Where available, HLA class I and class II types were taken from metadata supplied by the sample provider and were not determined by assay-based typing.

CDR1 and CDR2 are read off the germline V gene as LGHNA and YNFKEQ. The trim is 0 bases for V and 4 bases for J, with a gap of 9 bases between the germline ends. Including the terminal cysteine and phenylalanine, the CDR3 comprises 14 residues. Just the 42-base CDR3 DNA is kept, in frame starting at base 1. Overall study results and their limits: Clinical and demographic metadata were provided uncurated, with the amount varying by source and participant.

Whole blood was collected in K2EDTA tubes by collaborating institutions according to the institutions' own protocols. For TCRbeta analysis, collaborator samples were shipped as frozen whole blood, as isolated PBMCs, or as DNA extracted from either sample type. The immunoSEQ Assay, a bias-controlled multiplex PCR, was used to amplify TCRbeta CDR3 regions from genomic DNA. Per the source publication's procedure: The number of nucleated cells in each sample was estimated from the amplification of reference gene primers within the assay. To quantify the absolute abundance of each unique TCRbeta CDR3 rearrangement, sequence reads were collapsed and filtered. Productive Simpson clonality was computed per sample as the square root of Simpson's diversity index over productive rearrangements. What TCRdb holds here is the immuneACCESS table cut down to in-frame rearrangements. Part of the clones is not present; checked against another copy, under half of the missing clones reflect an unresolved V gene, and the others are unexplained. V, J and clone size derive from that table, while D and trimming were established from the DNA sequence. This sample gives fewer than 55,000 clones in total; 82% of them show up just once. The top ten constitute 13% to 15% of the sample.

The specimen was peripheral blood. This receptor chain uses TRBV4-2 and TRBJ2-5; no D segment can be confidently identified. The sequence derives from a human donor with acute or convalescent COVID-19. The donor label of this sample is uncertain. This receptor carries the CDR3 CASSQDLGVETQYF. The DNA sequence is as follows: TGTGCCAGCAGCCAAGATCTCGGTGTAGAGACCCAGTACTTC.